This entry lists 19 T cell receptor beta chains sequenced from one sample in a study of blood T cell repertoires in COVID-19. Sequencing was performed with immunoSEQ multiplex PCR; in TCRdb, only in-frame clones are kept and a portion is missing. The sample carries 250,000 to 300,000 clones, about 90% recorded once. What was sequenced was PBMCs or T cells enriched from blood (not recorded which). The receptors come from a human donor in a cohort exposed to, infected with or recovered from COVID-19 (not recorded which). The donor label of this sample is uncertain.

V usage is TRBV19 and J usage is TRBJ2-7; TRBD1 might be the D (6 bases). V was cut by 4 bases and J by 6 bases, with 16 bases left in between. CDR3 length: 14 amino acids. Per germline, CDR1 LNHDA and CDR2 SQIVND (reference sequence). The CDR3 loop is CASSNRVLGGEQYF. CDR3 nucleotide sequence: TGTGCCAGTAGTAACAGGGTCTTGGGCGGCGAGCAGTACTTC.

The genes are TRBV30 and TRBJ1-2, with D uncertain. CDR1 is GTSNPN and CDR2 is SVGIG in the germline V gene (reference sequence). The CDR3 contains 14 residues. Trimming took 3 bases from V and 3 from J, leaving 14 bases between them. CDR3 sequence reads: CAWSYNPEDYGYTF. The CDR3 bases are TGTGCCTGGAGCTATAACCCCGAGGACTATGGCTACACCTTC.

V and J are TRBV7-3 and TRBJ2-2; D unresolved. The length of the CDR3 is 13 residues. V was pared by 5 bases and J by 2 bases, with 6 bases between. Germline V lookup: CDR1 SGHTA, CDR2 FQGTGA. Here the CDR3 DNA reads TGTGCCAGCAGCCCCCGTAACACCGGGGAGCTGTTTTTT. This sequence encodes CASSPRNTGELFF.

The rearrangement joins TRBV12-5 to TRBJ2-2; tentative D call: TRBD2 (5 bases). The CDR3 is 14 amino acids. Germline values: CDR1 LGHNT, CDR2 FRNRAP. V dropped 6 bases and J dropped 8 bases, with 16 bases sitting between them. In DNA form, the CDR3 reads TGTGCTAGTGGCGGAGAGGGCGCCTTAGGGGAGCTGTTTTTT. Encoded protein: CASGGEGALGELFF.

This clone was observed a single time. V is TRBV20-1 and J is TRBJ1-5; D may be TRBD1 (5 bases). Looked up from germline, CDR1 is DFQATT and CDR2 is SNEGSKA (reference sequence). This CDR3 has 14 residues. V lost 3 bases and J 5 bases, leaving 14 bases between the germline ends. This chain's CDR3 is CSASMGGLDQPQHF. Here the CDR3 DNA reads TGCAGTGCTAGTATGGGGGGTCTCGATCAGCCCCAGCATTTT.

This chain uses TRBV28 with TRBJ1-5; D uncertain. The CDR3 is 13 residues long. Germline values: CDR1 MDHEN, CDR2 SYDVKM. Trimming pared 2 bases from V and 6 bases from J, leaving 8 bases between. CDR3 sequence (DNA): TGTGCCAGCAGTTTACAGGCGGGTCAGCCCCAGCATTTT. Residues: CASSLQAGQPQHF.

The chain has TRBV9 and TRBJ2-7; the match to TRBD1 covers 8 bases. The V and J ends lost 4 bases and 3 bases, in that order; junction bases with no gene match: 6. This CDR3 has 14 residues. Germline CDR1 and CDR2: SGDLS and YYNGEE. CDR3 sequence: CASSQGGQDYEQYF. The CDR3, as DNA: TGTGCCAGCAGCCAGGGGGGACAGGACTACGAGCAGTACTTC.

The chain carries TRBV5-6 and TRBJ1-2; tentatively, D is TRBD1 (5 bases). The CDR3 loop spans 16 amino acids. Trimming pared 0 bases from V and 3 bases from J, leaving 15 bases between. The germline gives CDR1 SGHDT, CDR2 YYEEEE. CDR3 coding DNA: TGTGCCAGCAGCTTGGGGACACCCGGGTTAGACTATGGCTACACCTTC. This gives the protein CASSLGTPGLDYGYTF.

This sequence joins TRBV30 and TRBJ1-2, with TRBD1 matching 9 bases. Looked up from germline, CDR1 is GTSNPN and CDR2 is SVGIG (reference sequence). CDR3 length equals 14 residues. V lost 1 base, J lost 5 bases, and 5 bases stayed unmatched. The CDR3 bases are TGTGCCTGGAGTGCCCCAGGGACAGGGTATGGCTACACCTTC. Protein sequence: CAWSAPGTGYGYTF.

DNA of the CDR3: TGTGCCAGTAGTATGGTGCTGGGGCACTATGGCTACACCTTC. Amino acid sequence: CASSMVLGHYGYTF. The chain employs TRBV19 and TRBJ1-2; D might be TRBD1 (5 bases). Trimming stripped 3 bases from V and 3 bases from J, with 11 bases between. This CDR3 is built from 14 residues. CDR1 and CDR2 (germline): LNHDA, SQIVND (reference sequence).

V gene TRBV9 combines with J gene TRBJ2-7; 9 positions match TRBD2. This CDR3 is built from 14 residues. V was clipped by 10 bases and J by 5 bases; unmatched bases: 13. Germline-derived CDR1 and CDR2 are SGDLS and YYNGEE. The chain's CDR3 is CARGRGGGHNEQYF. The CDR3 DNA is TGTGCCCGCGGGCGCGGGGGGGGACATAACGAGCAGTACTTC.

V and J are TRBV24-1 and TRBJ1-1, with 9 bases identical to TRBD1. CDR3 length: 16 amino acids. CDR1 is KGHDR and CDR2 is SFDVKD in the germline V gene. With 4 bases clipped from V and 1 base from J, the junction kept 6 bases outside the gene matches. The CDR3 coding sequence is TGTGCCACCAGTGACGGCCCGACAGGGGGGAACACTGAAGCTTTCTTT. Its translation is CATSDGPTGGNTEAFF.

The rearrangement links TRBV12-3 or TRBV12-4 to TRBJ1-1; D possibly corresponds to TRBD1 (5 bases). Deletions cut 5 bases from V and 4 bases from J, with 8 bases between. The CDR3 length is 12 residues. The CDR3 sequence is CASSPQGTEAFF. The CDR3 nucleotides are TGTGCCAGCAGTCCGCAGGGCACTGAAGCTTTCTTT.

This chain joins TRBV12-3 or TRBV12-4 and TRBJ1-3; 7 bases align to TRBD1. This CDR3 has 13 residues. Germline trimming cut 3 bases from V and 7 bases from J; bases unmatched to any gene: 3. CDR3 in amino acids: CASSLVRGNTIYF. CDR3 in DNA: TGTGCCAGCAGTTTGGTCAGGGGGAACACCATATATTTT.

This clone was observed a few times. The chain recombines TRBV30 with TRBJ2-3; TRBD2 aligns across 14 bases. CDR3 length: 14 amino acids. The ends lost 8 bases at V and 6 bases at J; junction bases unmatched: 7. Germline-derived CDR1 and CDR2 are GTSNPN and SVGIG (reference sequence). In DNA form, the CDR3 reads TGTGCCGGTGGGACTAGCGGGGGACCGGATACGCAGTATTTT. Translating it yields CAGGTSGGPDTQYF.

Concerning this clone itself: This same CDR3 is encoded by further DNA sequences in the sample. V usage is TRBV27 and J usage is TRBJ2-7; a weak D match, TRBD2 (5 bases). Germline values: CDR1 MNHEY, CDR2 SMNVEV (reference sequence). This CDR3 has 13 amino acids. Trimming stripped 4 bases from V and 3 bases from J, with 10 bases between. CDR3 nucleotides: TGTGCCAGCAGTTGGGCGAGCGGCTACGAGCAGTACTTC. It translates to CASSWASGYEQYF.

This clone has only one observation. The chain employs TRBV27 and TRBJ1-1, with D possibly being TRBD1 (5 bases). Germline values: CDR1 MNHEY, CDR2 SMNVEV (reference sequence). With 5 bases removed from V and 1 base from J, the gap between germline ends came to 11 bases. This CDR3 is 14 amino acids long. The CDR3 DNA sequence: TGTGCCAGCAGTGCTTTTCAGGGGAACACTGAAGCTTTCTTT. Its translation is CASSAFQGNTEAFF.

This chain joins TRBV6-6 and TRBJ1-6; D not certain. Deletions cut 5 bases from V and 1 base from J, with 30 bases between. The CDR3 has 22 amino acids. Per the germline V gene, CDR1 is MNHNY and CDR2 is SVGAGI (reference sequence). The CDR3 loop is CASSPLGYPRFPTWSYNSPLHF. The CDR3 bases are TGTGCCAGCAGTCCGCTAGGTTACCCAAGGTTCCCGACGTGGTCCTATAATTCACCCCTCCACTTT.

This chain uses TRBV5-1 with TRBJ1-5, with D possibly matching TRBD1 (6 bases). Per germline, CDR1 SGHRS and CDR2 YFSETQ. V lost 0 bases and J lost 2, with 9 bases in between. This CDR3 contains 15 residues. The CDR3 nucleotides are TGCGCCAGCAGCTTGGGTTCAGGGGGCAATCAGCCCCAGCATTTT. It yields the protein CASSLGSGGNQPQHF.